The present entry profiles one TCR beta chain with its context. Its antigen is still unknown. Per-base qualities were not stored, and no clone one base away is much larger. Library method: the immunoSEQ multiplex PCR assay. What TCRdb holds here is the immuneACCESS table cut down to in-frame rearrangements. Part of the clones is not present; checked against another copy, under half of the missing clones reflect an unresolved V gene, and the others are unexplained. Present in this sample are 70,000 or so clones, approximately 90% of which were seen just once. The biggest ten clones account for about 0.42% of the sample. This sample was included in a study of T cell changes during pregnancy in multiple sclerosis (dated by TCRdb to about 2019). Background for the entire study: Changes in the T cell repertoire over the course of pregnancy were examined in this study in women with multiple sclerosis.

V trim: 4 bases; J trim: 2 bases; unmatched bases: 13. The CDR3 holds 17 amino acids from the cysteine to the phenylalanine. This entry keeps only the CDR3 DNA: 51 bases, framed from base 1. CDR1 SQVTM and CDR2 ANQGSEA are derived from the germline V gene. This chain joins TRBV29-1 to TRBJ2-2, with 7 middle bases fitting TRBD2. The sample here was CD4+ T cells from peripheral blood mononuclear cells, taken before pregnancy. The sequence came from a female donor with multiple sclerosis, enrolled in a pregnancy study. The bases read TGCAGCGTTGGGGGGGGTGGAGGAGGGCCCAACACCGGGGAGCTGTTTTTT. The resulting protein is CSVGGGGGGPNTGELFF.